This TCR beta chain was retrieved from a study of T cells in Graves' hyperthyroidism and ophthalmopathy (dated by TCRdb to the late 2010s). Broadly, across the study: Peripheral blood samples were taken at the time of initial diagnosis, prior to any treatment. To identify TCR V-J signatures that set the groups apart, the researchers used a discovery cohort of 95 to 100 patients, made up of roughly 40 with Graves' ophthalmopathy and some 56 with stable Graves' hyperthyroidism. An independent validation cohort of around 19 hyperthyroidism patients and 15 or so patients who later progressed to ophthalmopathy tested prospective prediction of ophthalmopathy. The roughly 94 discovery patients were randomly split 7:3 into training and test sets. Thyroid tissue and blood T-cell repertoires from about six Graves' hyperthyroidism patients were also compared in the study. After sampling, hyperthyroidism patients received methimazole starting at 30 mg daily, and ophthalmopathy patients received high-dose intravenous methylprednisolone. The paper reports TCR Vbeta CDR3 sequencing of approximately 140 peripheral blood samples: around 45 ophthalmopathy, fewer than 80 hyperthyroidism and roughly 17 progressor patients.

There are many counts of this clonotype. The clone's antigen remains unknown. No base quality information exists; no much larger clone differs at one position. The TCR beta CDR3 regions were amplified from the RNA transcripts. The TCR CDR3 was subjected to a first round of RT-PCR using the HTBI primer set and the Qiagen OneStep RT-PCR kit. A second multiplex PCR round built the libraries, followed by size selection and purification. Libraries were sequenced paired-end with 100 bp reads on an Illumina HiSeq2000. Per the source publication's procedure: Raw data were processed with SOAPnuke, discarding reads with adapters, uncalled bases, mean Phred below 15, or no exact constant-primer or identifier match. COPE v1.2.5 was used to merge the high-quality paired reads, and each unique nucleotide sequence was defined as a clonotype. MiTCR v1.1 was used to align clonotypes to the IMGT TRBV, TRBD and TRBJ reference segments. The analysis included only V-J combinations with a frequency above 0.0001, which together covered around 99% of the repertoires. The TCS score was defined as F50 (clonal expansion) divided by E x V (chaos), with BLOSUM62-based TCRdist calculated between CDR3 peptides within each V-J. Welch's t-statistics and random forest reduced around 510 V-J features to around 14, which were used in a naive Bayes classifier (R e1071). TCRdb reprocessed the public reads (quality trimming at Q25 with fastp, clone calling with MiXCR) and kept in-frame beta chains. When rows share a CDR3 protein, they turn into one entry using the most common DNA and genes. The V and J calls were not made by the authors but by TCRdb's processing. For this sample there are 250,000 to 400,000 distinct CDR3 sequences; roughly 15% appear just once. Together, the top ten hold approximately 35% of the sample.

Moderately to severely active disease, a Clinical Activity Score of at least 3, a NOSPECS grade of at least 4, and a duration under 3 months were present in ophthalmopathy patients. The study excluded patients with uncontrolled infections, other autoimmune diseases, pregnancy or lactation. Diagnoses were established on the basis of clinical symptoms, serum thyroxine and TRAb, thyroid ultrasound, and orbital computed tomography. PBMCs were isolated from about 9 ml of fresh peripheral blood by Ficoll-Paque density gradient centrifugation. Total RNA was extracted using Trizol reagent, and RNA quality was assessed on an Agilent 2100 Bioanalyzer. Here V drops 5 bases and J drops 1 base, and the junction holds 4 bases not matched to any gene. From the cysteine through the phenylalanine, the CDR3 covers 15 amino acids. Only CDR3 DNA is held: 45 bases, read in frame from base 1. Per the germline V gene, SGHAT is the CDR1 and FQNNGV is the CDR2.

Points the paper makes about the study in general: In cross-validation, a model built on a 13 V-J signature told ophthalmopathy apart from stable hyperthyroidism with approximately 90% sensitivity and approximately 81% specificity, and in testing the same model reached 80%/75%. During validation, the model predicted progression to ophthalmopathy a median of about 5.9 months ahead of onset, with more than 60% sensitivity and around 72% specificity. Most expanded thyroid clonotypes (frequency above 0.001) were also found in blood, which suggests that blood repertoires may mirror thyroid immune responses. No statistical method was used to fix the sample size in advance, and group allocation was not hidden from the investigators.

The TCR originated in a woman in her forties with Graves' ophthalmopathy. The sequence is built from TRBV11-2 and TRBJ2-3, and 9 junctional nucleotides match TRBD2. The sequencing input was blood. Here is the DNA: TGTGCCAGCAGCCCCTGGACTAGCGGCACAGATACGCAGTATTTT. It encodes CASSPWTSGTDTQYF.